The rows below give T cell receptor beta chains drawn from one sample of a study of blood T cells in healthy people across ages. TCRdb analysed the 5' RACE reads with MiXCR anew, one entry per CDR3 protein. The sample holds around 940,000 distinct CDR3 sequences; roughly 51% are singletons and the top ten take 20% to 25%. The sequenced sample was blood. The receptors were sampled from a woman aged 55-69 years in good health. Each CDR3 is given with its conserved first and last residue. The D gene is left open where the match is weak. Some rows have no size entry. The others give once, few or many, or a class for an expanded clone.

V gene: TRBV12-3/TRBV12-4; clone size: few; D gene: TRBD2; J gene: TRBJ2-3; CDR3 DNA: TGTGCCAGCAACCGGGAGGGTTCTAGCACAGATACGCAGTATTTT; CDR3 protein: CASNREGSSTDTQYF
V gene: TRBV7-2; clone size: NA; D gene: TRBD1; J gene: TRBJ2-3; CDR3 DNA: TGTGCCAGCAGTATTGGCCCCCTCGACAGGGTATTTACAGATACGCAGTATTTT; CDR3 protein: CASSIGPLDRVFTDTQYF
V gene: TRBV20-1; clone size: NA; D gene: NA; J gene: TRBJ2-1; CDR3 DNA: TGCAGTGCTACGGAAGCAGTCACCTGGTACAATGAGCAGTTCTTC; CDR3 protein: CSATEAVTWYNEQFF
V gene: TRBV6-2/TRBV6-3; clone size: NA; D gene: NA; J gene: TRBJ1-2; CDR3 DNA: TGTGCCAGCCGGAGGGGCGGCTATGGCTACACCTTC; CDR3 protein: CASRRGGYGYTF
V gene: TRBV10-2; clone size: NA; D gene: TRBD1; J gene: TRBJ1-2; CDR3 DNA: TGCGCCAGCAGGGGGGACAGGGCGCCTCAGGGCTACACCTTC; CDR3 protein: CASRGDRAPQGYTF
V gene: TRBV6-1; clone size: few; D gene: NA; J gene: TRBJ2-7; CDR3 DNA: TGTGCCAGCAACCCGGGACACACTACCTACGAGCAGTACTTC; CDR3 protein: CASNPGHTTYEQYF
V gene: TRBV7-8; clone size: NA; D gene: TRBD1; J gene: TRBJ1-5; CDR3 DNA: TGTGCCAGCAGCAACCGACAGGGGGCGTGGGTCAATCAGCCCCAGCATTTT; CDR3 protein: CASSNRQGAWVNQPQHF
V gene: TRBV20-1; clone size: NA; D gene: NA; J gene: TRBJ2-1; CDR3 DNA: TGCAGTGCTAGAGTATCAGGGCCTTACAGTGAGCAGTTCTTC; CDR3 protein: CSARVSGPYSEQFF
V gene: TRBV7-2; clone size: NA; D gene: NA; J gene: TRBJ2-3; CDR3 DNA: TGTGCCAGCAGCCCTTCGTGGGCCGGTACGCAGTATTTT; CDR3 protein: CASSPSWAGTQYF
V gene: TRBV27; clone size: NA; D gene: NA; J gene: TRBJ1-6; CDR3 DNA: TGTGCCAGCACCAAGAATTCACCCCTCCACTTT; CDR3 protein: CASTKNSPLHF
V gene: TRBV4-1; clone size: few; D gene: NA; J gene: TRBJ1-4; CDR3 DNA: TGCGCCAGCAGCCAAGACAGGTACAGGGACGAAAAACTGTTTTTT; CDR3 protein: CASSQDRYRDEKLFF
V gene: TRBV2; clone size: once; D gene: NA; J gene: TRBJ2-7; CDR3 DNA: TGTGCCAGCAGTGTGCAGGTGGGTCTCTACAATGAGCAGTACTTC; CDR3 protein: CASSVQVGLYNEQYF
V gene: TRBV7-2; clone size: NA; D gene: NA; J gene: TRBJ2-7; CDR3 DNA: TGTGCCAGCAGCTTAGCGGAGAGAGGCTACGAGCAGTACTTC; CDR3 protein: CASSLAERGYEQYF
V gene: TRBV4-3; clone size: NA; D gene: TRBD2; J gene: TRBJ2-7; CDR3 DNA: TGCGCCAGCAGCCAAGGGACTAGCGGGACCCTGGGGCAGTACTTC; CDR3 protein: CASSQGTSGTLGQYF
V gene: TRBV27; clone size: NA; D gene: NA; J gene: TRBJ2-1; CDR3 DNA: TGTGCCAGCAGTTCTCTACGGGGCGAGTTCTTC; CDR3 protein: CASSSLRGEFF